This TCR beta chain was identified during a study of OX40 agonist ivuxolimab in advanced cancers. Study summary: Three individuals attained partial responses, comprising one hepatocellular carcinoma case and two cutaneous melanoma cases.

Autoimmune disease history or systemic immunosuppression led to patient exclusion. The study sampled blood at baseline, cycle 4 day 1, and cycle 7 day 1. Libraries were prepared by immunoSEQ multiplex PCR; TCRdb keeps only in-frame clonotypes and omits some of them. The table lists 50,000 to 80,000 clones, 85% of them singletons. This clone was seen a single time. Sequences were derived from CD4+ or CD8+ T cells sorted from blood, sampled in a trial of the OX40 agonist ivuxolimab. The TCR comes from an adult with an advanced solid tumor such as melanoma, head and neck, liver or kidney cancer.

In nucleotides, the CDR3 is TGTGCCAGCATTAGAGGTGGAGGCCCCTACGAGCAGTACTTC. As protein: CASIRGGGPYEQYF. The chain is built from TRBV28 and TRBJ2-7; D is perhaps TRBD2 (5 bases). CDR3 length: 14 residues. Trimming pared 7 bases from V and 2 bases from J, leaving 15 bases between. The germline V gene encodes CDR1 MDHEN and CDR2 SYDVKM. The full variable domain, rest sourced from reference TRBV28 and TRBJ2-7, is DVKVTQSSRYLVKRTGEKVFLECVQDMDHENMFWYRQDPGLGLRLIYFSYDVKMKEKGDIPEGYSVSREKKERFSLILESASTNQTSMYLCASIRGGGPYEQYFGPGTRLTVT.